This TCR beta chain was captured in a study of blood T cell repertoires in COVID-19. Germline lookup yields CDR1 LNHDA and CDR2 SQIVND (reference sequence). This CDR3 has 12 residues. Germline trimming cut 5 bases from V and 8 bases from J; bases unmatched to any gene: 5. The repertoire was sequenced with immunoSEQ multiplex PCR; TCRdb's copy has only in-frame clones and lacks some. The sample yields around 150,000 clones, roughly 85% seen once. This clone appeared a few times. V and J are TRBV19 and TRBJ1-1; TRBD1 aligns across 7 bases. The sample comprised peripheral blood. This receptor was taken from a human donor with acute or convalescent COVID-19. The donor label of this sample is uncertain. The chain's CDR3 is CASSSRQGEAFF. CDR3 in DNA: TGTGCCAGTAGTTCCCGACAGGGAGAAGCTTTCTTT.